This T cell receptor beta chain was retrieved from a study of cytomegalovirus exposure and HLA in healthy donors (dated by TCRdb to the late 2010s). Turning to the overall study: An earlier analysis of several hundred of the donors reported around 280 Gb of sequence data and some 110 million unique TCR beta sequences obtained from about 179 million T cells. About 330 gigabases of sequencing data and around 80 million unique TCR sequences made up an early release that covered 640 HLA-typed donors. Of the approximately 400 genotyped donors, 75% to 85% were placed in the genetic ancestry cluster associated with self-reported Caucasian donors. The aim of the study was to test whether cataloging public T cell receptors could identify signatures of past pathogen exposure. The study used immunosequencing to profile the T cell repertoires of 666 subjects and linked those repertoires to cytomegalovirus serostatus. Besides the first cohort of more than 650 subjects, a separate validation cohort made up of 120 or so different subjects was used. High-throughput TCR immunosequencing, statistical association of individual TCRs with disease status, and machine learning were combined to predict cytomegalovirus infection status. In a later analysis, previously published TCR beta repertoires from 666 donors were re-analyzed and high-resolution HLA genotyping was added so that TCR occurrence patterns could be studied. Rather than drawing on any new phenotypic data, the later analysis identified candidate immune exposures from TCR beta sequences and the way those sequences occurred across donors. An earlier analysis of more than 450 of the donors used high-throughput TCR beta sequencing to judge whether each TCR beta V gene segment behaved as functional or pseudogenic. Alongside the repertoire data, information on donor age, sex, ethnicity and CMV serostatus was compiled. In a later genetic analysis, genome-wide SNP genotypes for about three fifths of the 666 donors were used, and that subset was treated as a discovery cohort. Every repertoire in the discovery cohort had been generated on one and the same sequencing platform. HLA typing included class I and class II loci at four-digit resolution. The number of donors typed differed by locus, with roughly 620-640 for A, B, C, DRB1 and DQB1, around 500 for DQA1, 600 to 610 for DPA1, and 472 for DPB1. Five DR-DQ haplotypes were treated as single units for association and clustering because of strong linkage in the cohort. Among roughly 400 genotyped donors of the cohort, an average of approximately 240,000 unique TCR beta nucleotide sequences were sequenced per donor, roughly 20% of them non-productive. Findings and caveats that apply to the study as a whole: Strong co-occurrence of HLA alleles, especially DR and DQ, made assigning TCR associations to individual alleles difficult. An earlier analysis of some 560 of the donors showed that most TCR beta V segments appeared in productive rearrangements either about 87% or about 30% of the time, which broadly matched IMGT annotations. A further reported finding was that TCR beta sequences accurately predicted the HLA-A and HLA-B alleles for most subjects in the first cohort. In vitro tests confirmed that a few of the cytomegalovirus-associated TCR beta chains recognize cytomegalovirus antigens. A cluster of highly shared sequence variants was judged likely to represent a technical artifact of the sequencing pipeline. Compared with equally common non-associated chains, HLA-associated TCR beta chains in a later analysis were more clonally expanded and had lower generation probabilities. CMV serostatus was the only immune exposure information available for the cohort. According to a later genetic analysis, donors in an Asian-associated ancestry cluster had fewer N-insertions in productive TCRs than the approximately 710-donor mean. Because counts were too low, roughly 18 rarely observed V segments, including chromosome 9 orphons, were left out of the earlier analysis of over 550 of the donors. V-gene and J-gene trimming of TCR beta chains was associated with a missense DCLRE1C variant in a later genetic analysis, and the association was replicated in an independent cohort. In the study, approximately 150 TCR beta chains were listed as associated with cytomegalovirus. In a later analysis, most CMV-associated TCR beta chains were found to appear HLA-restricted, with HLA associations seemingly driven largely by CMV exposure. In a later analysis, the rate of TCR association differed among HLA loci, with DRB1 alleles having the most associated TCRs and HLA-C alleles having the fewest. Only TCR beta chains were sequenced in this cohort, and the absence of alpha or paired-chain data limited detectable features. A later analysis reported that several top co-occurrence clusters appeared linked to parvovirus B19, influenza, CMV and Epstein-Barr virus. Some IMGT-functional V segments, including TRBV6-2 and TRBV6-3, could not be told apart with the 87-base-pair reads, so those segments were excluded. Most TCR sequences were seen in very few donors, while some public TCRs were found in many individuals. Linkage disequilibrium might explain the correlated functional status among segregating V segments, but an unknown experimental factor could not be excluded. At a false discovery rate of 0.05, a later analysis linked 16,951 TCR beta sequences to specific HLA alleles. In both the original and validation cohorts, the classifier was reported to diagnose cytomegalovirus status with high specificity and sensitivity. According to the authors, the approach could potentially be generalized to other disease states and immunological phenotypes. Roughly uniform sequencing depth across donors was assumed in presence/absence analyses, although this assumption may not hold. Because some donors lacked HLA typing at each locus, the association tests relied only on the typed subset.

The library was obtained by the immunoSEQ multiplex PCR assay. For the multiplex PCR, a mixture combining 60 forward primers for TCR Vbeta segments and 13 reverse primers for TCR Jbeta segments was used. The CDR3 region of rearranged TCR beta genes was amplified from genomic DNA by a multiplex PCR assay. On the Illumina HiSeq System, the amplified TCR beta libraries were sequenced as 87-base-pair reads. In the paper's pipeline: A later analysis tallied 80 million to 95 million unique TCR beta chains across the 666 repertoires, and about 12 million of those chains were shared by two or more donors. To remove PCR and sequencing errors, raw reads were error-corrected and collapsed into unique sequences using a nearest-neighbor algorithm that merged closely related sequences. V, D and J gene segments were assigned by aligning CDR3 sequences to IMGT reference sequences. Each retained sequence needed at least a six-nucleotide match to both a V gene segment and a J gene segment. Rearrangements were classified as productive when the CDR3 lacked stop codons and remained in frame with V and J, and all other rearrangements were classified as non-productive. CDR3 was defined by IMGT convention, running from the second conserved V-encoded cysteine to the conserved J-encoded phenylalanine. Sequences without an unambiguous match to a single V gene segment were excluded from the earlier analysis of almost 600 of the donors. An earlier analysis of approximately 590 of the donors classified V segments as functional when productive rearrangements were above 56.7% and as segregating when the standard deviation between donors was above 5%. A statistical classification framework was built for diagnosing cytomegalovirus status from the catalog of TCR beta chain sequences. A later analysis assigned V and J genes by comparing TCR nucleotide sequences with IMGT/GENE-DB human TR gene sequences. In a later analysis, CDR3 sequences and most-parsimonious VDJ recombination scenarios were assigned using the TCRdist pipeline. In a later analysis, each TCR beta chain was defined by its CDR3 amino acid sequence together with its V-gene family, and reads without a unique V-gene family were excluded. As a way to deal with suspected cross-contamination and a sequencing artifact, a later analysis dropped nearly 600 nucleotide sequences that were highly shared and had low generation probability. A later analysis calculated a clonal expansion index for each public chain from normalized within-repertoire ranks of inferred template counts. A later analysis computed generation probabilities with a VDJ recombination model fitted to out-of-frame rearrangements, and checked the results against IGoR. In a later analysis, TCR-TCR, TCR-HLA and TCR-CMV co-occurrence was scored with hypergeometric tests, and a repertoire-size bias correction was applied to TCR pairs. To estimate false discovery rates, a later analysis permuted the HLA or CMV assignments 20 times. In a later analysis, co-occurring TCRs were grouped using DBSCAN, and TCRdist sequence similarity was added for clustering within HLA-allele-positive subsets. Repertoires with fewer than 30,000 or more than 120,000 public chains, plus five repertoires with anomalous nucleotide sharing, were excluded from co-occurrence clustering. Entries here come from immuneACCESS through TCRdb and include only in-frame sequences with V and J called. Some clones fail to appear in such tables; in the studies checked, an unresolved V gene covers under half of the shortfall, and the cause of the remainder is unknown. V and J calls and clone size follow that table, whereas D and trimming were derived from the DNA. This sample has 150,000 to 200,000 clones in its table, and over 60% of those were observed once. The ten largest clones capture more than 13% of the sample.

About this clone itself: The clone's antigen remains unknown. No base quality values were provided; no much bigger clone lies one nucleotide off.

Its CDR3 holds 16 amino acids, cysteine through phenylalanine. Solely the CDR3 DNA is kept, with 48 bases framed from the first base. Ends trimmed: V by 5 bases, J by 8 bases; bases unmatched to a gene: 13. Per the germline V gene, LGHNA is the CDR1 and YSLEER is the CDR2. The cohort was made up of 666 healthy bone marrow donors. At the time of sampling, every cohort member was nominally healthy, though immune exposures that went unrecorded were likely present. The donor was CMV seropositive and belonged to the group of 250 to 300 seropositive cohort members. A peripheral blood sample was provided by each donor, and peripheral blood mononuclear cells were used for TCR beta sequencing. Genomic DNA extraction from the blood cell samples was performed with the Qiagen DNeasy Blood Extraction Kit.

The chain joins TRBV4-3 to TRBJ1-4, with TRBD1 matching 8 junction bases. This clonotype was obtained from a man over 45 in good health and CMV-seropositive. Sequencing used PBMCs. The CDR3 corresponds to CASSSHPGTGGEKLFF. The sequence in DNA is TGCGCCAGCAGCTCGCATCCCGGGACAGGCGGGGAAAAACTGTTTTTT.